Listed below are T cell receptor beta chains from one sample, sequenced in a study of cytomegalovirus exposure and HLA in healthy donors. Measured with immunoSEQ multiplex PCR; TCRdb has only the in-frame clones, and not every one. Its table records approximately 50,000 clones. Sequencing was performed on PBMCs. Receptor source: a female donor in good health and CMV-seronegative. Both conserved end residues are part of each CDR3. Each record gives: V gene, CDR3 protein.

v_call: TRBV4-1
cdr3_aa: CASSQEESGTGNTEAFF

v_call: TRBV4-2
cdr3_aa: CASSQERGGSGQPQHF

v_call: TRBV4-2
cdr3_aa: CASSPSGVAGQETQYF

v_call: TRBV20-1
cdr3_aa: CSTGGAETQYF

v_call: TRBV19
cdr3_aa: CASRPQDRVYGYTF

v_call: TRBV29-1
cdr3_aa: CSVLSRGNYGYTF

v_call: TRBV4-2
cdr3_aa: CASSQVAGSSSYNEQFF

v_call: TRBV12-5
cdr3_aa: CASGKDPRDAGGGHHEQYF

v_call: TRBV25-1
cdr3_aa: CASARQSHTEAFF

v_call: TRBV18
cdr3_aa: CASSPPQGRLNTEAFF

v_call: TRBV30
cdr3_aa: CAWSHNRGGDYGYTF

v_call: TRBV13
cdr3_aa: CASSFWTSGDNEQFF

v_call: TRBV7-8
cdr3_aa: CASSIRGLNYGYTF

v_call: TRBV29-1
cdr3_aa: CSVLGGQYTNYGYTF

v_call: TRBV4-1
cdr3_aa: CASSQTSLGQYGNQPQHF

v_call: TRBV2
cdr3_aa: CASSEARPGTQYF

v_call: TRBV18
cdr3_aa: CASSPGTGDTGELFF

v_call: TRBV20-1
cdr3_aa: CSARSDRGLNF

v_call: TRBV7-6
cdr3_aa: CASSLEASGGAYEQYF

v_call: TRBV6-1
cdr3_aa: CASSEQAGVNYEQYF

v_call: TRBV6-5
cdr3_aa: CASSYSPLEYEQFF

v_call: TRBV6-1
cdr3_aa: CASILGQMNTEAFF